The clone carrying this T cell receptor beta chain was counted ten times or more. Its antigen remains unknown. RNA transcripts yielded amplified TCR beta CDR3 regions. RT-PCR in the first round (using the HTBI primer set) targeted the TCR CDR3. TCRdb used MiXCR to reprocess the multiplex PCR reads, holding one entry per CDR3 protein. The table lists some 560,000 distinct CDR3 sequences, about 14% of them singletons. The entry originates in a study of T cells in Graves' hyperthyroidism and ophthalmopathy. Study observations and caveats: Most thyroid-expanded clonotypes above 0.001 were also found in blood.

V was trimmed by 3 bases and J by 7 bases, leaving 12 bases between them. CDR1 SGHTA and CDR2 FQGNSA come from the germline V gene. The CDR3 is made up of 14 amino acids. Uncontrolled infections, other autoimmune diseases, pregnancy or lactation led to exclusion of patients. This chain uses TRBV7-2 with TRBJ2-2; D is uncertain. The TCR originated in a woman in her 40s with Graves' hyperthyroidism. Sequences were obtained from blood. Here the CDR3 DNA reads TGTGCCAGCAGCTTGGAAGGGCCGAACGGGGAGCTGTTTTTT. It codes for CASSLEGPNGELFF.